This T cell receptor (beta chain) is from a study of siplizumab effects on memory and regulatory T cells. Study-level findings and limits: Naive T cells appeared more diverse than memory cells and seemed to be major alloresponse contributors. In siplizumab cultures, the suppressive function of proliferating Tregs remained unconfirmed.

Germline V gene sequence: CDR1 SGDLS, CDR2 YYNGEE. V lost 3 bases, J lost 3 bases, and 7 bases stayed unmatched. The CDR3 covers 15 residues. This table comes from immunoSEQ multiplex PCR, and its TCRdb copy is limited to in-frame clones, with some not included. The sample contains 80,000 to 95,000 clones, just under 95% of which appear only once. About this clone itself: Its specificity is not known.

Sequencing was performed on CD8+ T cells sorted from blood. V gene TRBV9 combines with J gene TRBJ2-7; TRBD1 matches at 9 bases. The sequence came from a human donor in good health. The CDR3 here is CASSATGGGLYEQYF. The CDR3 DNA is TGTGCCAGCAGCGCGACAGGGGGAGGACTCTACGAGCAGTACTTC.